This T cell receptor (beta chain) comes out of a study of cytomegalovirus exposure and HLA in healthy donors. Both 60 Vbeta primers and 13 Jbeta primers went into the PCR. Method: immunoSEQ multiplex PCR; TCRdb's copy keeps in-frame clones and lacks some. Of approximately 130,000 clones in the sample, roughly 88% were seen once. On this clone itself: The antigen is undetermined.

This CDR3 spans 14 amino acids. Germline V lookup: CDR1 SGHTA, CDR2 FQGNSA. V was trimmed by 3 bases and J by 3 bases, leaving 9 bases between them. Study-wide points: In vitro checks showed that a few CMV-associated chains really do target CMV antigens. Cytomegalovirus-associated status was assigned to 164 TCR beta chains.

The sequence came from a boy younger than 18 in good health and CMV-seronegative. J is TRBJ1-5 and V is TRBV7-2; tentatively, D is TRBD1 (6 bases). Input material: PBMCs. CDR3 bases: TGTGCCAGCAGCTTCACAGGGATCAATCAGCCCCAGCATTTT. This sequence encodes CASSFTGINQPQHF. Full variable domain (outside the CDR3, taken from reference TRBV7-2 and TRBJ1-5): GAGVSQSPSNKVTEKGKDVELRCDPISGHTALYWYRQSLGQGLEFLIYFQGNSAPDKSGLPSDRFSAERTGGSVSTLTIQRTQQEDSAVYLCASSFTGINQPQHFGDGTRLSIL.